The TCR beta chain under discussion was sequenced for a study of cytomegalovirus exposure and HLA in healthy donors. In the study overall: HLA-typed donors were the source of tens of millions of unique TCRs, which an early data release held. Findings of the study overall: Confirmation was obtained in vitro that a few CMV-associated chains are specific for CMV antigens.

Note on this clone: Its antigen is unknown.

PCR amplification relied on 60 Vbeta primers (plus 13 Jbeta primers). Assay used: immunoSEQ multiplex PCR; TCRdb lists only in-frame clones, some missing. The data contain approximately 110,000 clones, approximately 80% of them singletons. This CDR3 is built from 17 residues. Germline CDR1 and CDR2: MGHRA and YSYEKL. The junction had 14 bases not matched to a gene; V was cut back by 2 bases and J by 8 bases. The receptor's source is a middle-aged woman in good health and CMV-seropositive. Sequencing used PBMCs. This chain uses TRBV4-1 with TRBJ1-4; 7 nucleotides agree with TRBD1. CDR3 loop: CASSQTDKGQPYEKLFF. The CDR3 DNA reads TGCGCCAGCAGCCAAACTGACAAGGGACAGCCCTACGAAAAACTGTTTTTT.